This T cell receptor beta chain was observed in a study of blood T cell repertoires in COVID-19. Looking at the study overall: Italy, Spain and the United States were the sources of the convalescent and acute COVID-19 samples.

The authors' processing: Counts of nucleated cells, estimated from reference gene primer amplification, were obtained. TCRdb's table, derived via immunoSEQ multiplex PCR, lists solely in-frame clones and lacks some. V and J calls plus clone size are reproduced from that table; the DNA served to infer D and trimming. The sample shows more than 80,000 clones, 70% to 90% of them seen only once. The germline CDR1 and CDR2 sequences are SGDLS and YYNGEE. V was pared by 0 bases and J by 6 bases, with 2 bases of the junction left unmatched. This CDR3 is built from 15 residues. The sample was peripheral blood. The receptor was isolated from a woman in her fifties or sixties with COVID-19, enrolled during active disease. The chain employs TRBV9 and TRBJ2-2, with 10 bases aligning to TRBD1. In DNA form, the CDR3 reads TGTGCCAGCAGCGTAGCGGGACAGGGGCCCGGGGAGCTGTTTTTT. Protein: CASSVAGQGPGELFF. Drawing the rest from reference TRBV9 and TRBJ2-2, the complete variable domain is DSGVTQTPKHLITATGQRVTLRCSPRSGDLSVYWYQQSLDQGLQFLIQYYNGEERAKGNILERFSAQQFPDLHSELNLSSLELGDSALYFCASSVAGQGPGELFFGEGSRLTVL.